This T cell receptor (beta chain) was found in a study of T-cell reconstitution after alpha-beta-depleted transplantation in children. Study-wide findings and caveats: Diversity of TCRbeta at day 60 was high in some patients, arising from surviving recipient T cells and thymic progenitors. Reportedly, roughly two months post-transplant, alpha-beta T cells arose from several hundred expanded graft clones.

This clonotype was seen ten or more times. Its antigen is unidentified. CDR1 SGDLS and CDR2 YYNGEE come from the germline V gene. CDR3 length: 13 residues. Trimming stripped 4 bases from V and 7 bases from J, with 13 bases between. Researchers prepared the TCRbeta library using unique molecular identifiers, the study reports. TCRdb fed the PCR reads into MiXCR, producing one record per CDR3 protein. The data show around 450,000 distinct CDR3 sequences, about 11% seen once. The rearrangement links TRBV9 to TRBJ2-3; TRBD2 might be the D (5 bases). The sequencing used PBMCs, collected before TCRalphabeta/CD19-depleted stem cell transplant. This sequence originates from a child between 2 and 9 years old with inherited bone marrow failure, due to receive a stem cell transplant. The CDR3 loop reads CASSIDPGNTQYF. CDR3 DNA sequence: TGTGCCAGCAGCATAGACCCCGGGAATACGCAGTATTTT.